This TCR beta chain derives from a study of T-cell memory formation after mild COVID-19. The V and J ends lost 4 bases and 10 bases respectively, with 8 bases between them. The CDR3 totals 11 residues. CDR1 and CDR2 (germline): SGHAT, FQDESV (reference sequence). This clonotype appeared a few times. MiXCR, applied by TCRdb to the 5' RACE reads, yields one record per CDR3 protein. There are under 300,000 distinct CDR3 sequences in the sample; 8% to 10% occur only once, and roughly a fifth lies in the top ten. Sequencing used PBMCs or a T cell subset sorted from them (not recorded which). The gene calls are TRBV11-1 and TRBJ2-1, with D unclear. This clonotype was sampled from a man aged 18 to 30 who had mild COVID-19 (a few samples of this study predate the infection). Cell type and time point are not known. CDR3 region: CASSWRREQFF. In DNA, the CDR3 is TGTGCCAGCAGCTGGCGACGGGAGCAGTTCTTC.